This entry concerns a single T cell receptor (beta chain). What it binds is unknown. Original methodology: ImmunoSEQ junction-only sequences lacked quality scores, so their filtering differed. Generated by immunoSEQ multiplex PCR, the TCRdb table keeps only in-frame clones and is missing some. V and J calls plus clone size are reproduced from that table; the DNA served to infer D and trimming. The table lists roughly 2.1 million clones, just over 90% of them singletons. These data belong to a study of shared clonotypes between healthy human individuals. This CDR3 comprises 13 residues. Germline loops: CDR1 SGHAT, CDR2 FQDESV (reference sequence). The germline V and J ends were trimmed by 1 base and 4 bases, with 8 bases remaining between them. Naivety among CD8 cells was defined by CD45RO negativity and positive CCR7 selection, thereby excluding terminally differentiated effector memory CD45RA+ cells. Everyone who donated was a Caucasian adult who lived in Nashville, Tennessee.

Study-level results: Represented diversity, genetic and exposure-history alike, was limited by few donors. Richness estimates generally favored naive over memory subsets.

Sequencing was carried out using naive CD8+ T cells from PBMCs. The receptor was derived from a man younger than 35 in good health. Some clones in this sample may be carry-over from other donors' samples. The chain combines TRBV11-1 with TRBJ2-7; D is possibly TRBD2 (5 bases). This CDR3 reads CASSLGRVYEQYF. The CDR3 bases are TGTGCCAGCAGCTTAGGGCGGGTTTACGAGCAGTACTTC.